This entry lists 23 T cell receptor beta chains sequenced from one sample in a study of CD8+ T cells in alopecia areata. cDNA reverse transcribed from extracted RNA served as the sequencing template. Sequencing used immunoSEQ multiplex PCR; TCRdb keeps in-frame clones, though not all of them. The sample includes some 150,000 clones, 50% to 65% seen only once; the top ten take 15% to 20%. Sequenced material: CD8+ T cells sorted from blood, taken at week 0. These receptors originate from a human donor with alopecia areata.

The genes are TRBV2 and TRBJ2-7, with 7 bases aligning to TRBD1. The CDR3 spans 13 residues. Unmatched junction bases numbered 7, after V lost 8 bases and J lost 3 bases. Germline V gene lookup returns CDR1 SNHLY and CDR2 FYNNEI. This CDR3 reads CASGTDEHYEQYF. The CDR3 DNA reads as TGTGCCAGCGGGACAGACGAACACTACGAGCAGTACTTC.

V is TRBV7-6 and J is TRBJ2-3; D perhaps matches TRBD2 (6 bases). Looked up from germline, CDR1 is SGHVS and CDR2 is FNYEAQ. The ends were cut back, 0 bases at V and 3 bases at J, with 10 bases in the middle. CDR3 length: 15 residues. In DNA, the CDR3 is TGTGCCAGCAGCTTAGCGGATCGGGGGACAGATACGCAGTATTTT. It specifies CASSLADRGTDTQYF.

Only a few counts were recorded for this clone. This likely stems from a read error, as it lies one base from a far larger clone. The chain uses TRBV7-7 and TRBJ2-2; D call uncertain. V was trimmed by 2 bases and J by 5 bases, leaving 6 bases between them. Germline assignment: CDR1 SSHAT and CDR2 FNYEAQ (reference sequence). The CDR3 length is 13 residues. The CDR3 coding sequence is TGTGCCAGCAGCTTAATTGGGACCGGGGAGCTGTTTTTT. This translates into CASSLIGTGELFF.

For the CDR3, the DNA is TGTGCCAGCAGCGTGGCAGGGGAGTGGACTGAAGCTTTCTTT. Residues: CASSVAGEWTEAFF. V is TRBV9 and J is TRBJ1-1, with D perhaps TRBD1 (6 bases). Germline values: CDR1 SGDLS, CDR2 YYNGEE. This CDR3 region has 14 residues. Between the trimmed V and J ends, which lost 2 bases and 5 bases, there was a span of 13 bases.

The chain carries TRBV5-1 and TRBJ1-2; D possibly corresponds to TRBD1 (5 bases). The V and J ends lost 0 bases and 2 bases respectively, with 14 bases between them. There are 16 residues in the CDR3. The germline gives CDR1 SGHRS, CDR2 YFSETQ. CDR3 nucleotides: TGCGCCAGCAGCTTGGACGCAGGGAGGTCCAACTATGGCTACACCTTC. Its protein product is CASSLDAGRSNYGYTF.

CDR3 sequence: CASSLQGQGNEQFF. In nucleotides, the CDR3 is TGCGCCAGCAGCCTACAGGGGCAGGGCAATGAGCAGTTCTTC. This sequence joins TRBV5-1 and TRBJ2-1, with 7 bases aligning to TRBD1. This CDR3 is 14 amino acids long. The V and J ends lost 4 bases and 6 bases, in that order; junction bases with no gene match: 7. Germline V gives CDR1 SGHRS, CDR2 YFSETQ. Using reference TRBV5-1 and TRBJ2-1 for the parts outside the CDR3, the full variable domain is KAGVTQTPRYLIKTRGQQVTLSCSPISGHRSVSWYQQTPGQGLQFLFEYFSETQRNKGNFPGRFSGRQFSNSRSEMNVSTLELGDSALYLCASSLQGQGNEQFFGPGTRLTVL.

This chain connects TRBV4-3 to TRBJ2-1; maybe TRBD1 (6 bases). The CDR3 runs to 13 residues. Germline V gene lookup returns CDR1 LGHNA and CDR2 YSLEER. The V end lost 3 bases, the J end lost 6 bases, and 9 bases lay between the germline ends. CDR3 nucleotide sequence: TGCGCCAGCAGCCAGCGGACAGTCAATGAGCAGTTCTTC. Amino acids: CASSQRTVNEQFF.

This clone was counted a few times. The rearrangement joins TRBV29-1 to TRBJ2-6; weak D call: TRBD2 (5 bases). The germline V and J ends were trimmed by 3 bases and 0 bases, with 6 bases remaining between them. CDR3 length: 14 residues. The germline V gene has CDR1 SQVTM and CDR2 ANQGSEA. The CDR3 nucleotides read TGCAGCGTTGACGAGGGCTCTGGGGCCAACGTCCTGACTTTC. Translating gives CSVDEGSGANVLTF.

This clone came up a few times. This chain links TRBV28 with TRBJ1-1; 8 positions agree with TRBD1. This CDR3 is built from 13 residues. Germline V CDR1 and CDR2: MDHEN, SYDVKM. V gave up 8 bases and J gave up 2 bases; unmatched junction bases: 4. CDR3 residues: CASADRGNTEAFF. The CDR3 DNA reads as TGTGCCAGCGCCGACAGGGGAAACACTGAAGCTTTCTTT.

V is TRBV30 and J is TRBJ2-1; D may be TRBD2 (6 bases). V lost 2 bases and J 8 bases, leaving 16 bases between the germline ends. From germline, CDR1 is GTSNPN and CDR2 SVGIG (reference sequence). The CDR3 consists of 14 residues. DNA of the CDR3: TGTGCCTGGAGTTGGGTCATCGGGGGAGATGAGCAGTTCTTC. Translating it yields CAWSWVIGGDEQFF.

The sample holds one count of this clone. V is TRBV30 and J is TRBJ2-1, with D maybe TRBD1 (6 bases). The CDR3 sequence is 14 residues long. V gave up 5 bases and J gave up 4 bases, with 15 bases separating them. Looked up from germline, CDR1 is GTSNPN and CDR2 is SVGIG (reference sequence). The CDR3 coding sequence is TGTGCCTGGGAACAGGGTACCCTTTACAATGAGCAGTTCTTC. Its protein is CAWEQGTLYNEQFF.

This clone was seen a handful of times. V is TRBV29-1 and J is TRBJ2-1; 10 nucleotides match TRBD2. This CDR3 is built from 14 residues. The V gene's germline CDR1 is SQVTM and CDR2 ANQGSEA. After removal of 8 bases from V and 9 bases from J, the junction contained 13 bases not matched to a gene. CDR3 nucleotides: TGCAGCCTCCGACTAGCGGGCCCCCCGGGTGAGCAGTTCTTC. Amino acid sequence: CSLRLAGPPGEQFF.

V usage is TRBV15 and J usage is TRBJ2-3; the D gene is possibly TRBD2 (5 bases). The germline V gene has CDR1 LNHNV and CDR2 YYDKDF (reference sequence). V lost 3 bases and J 4 bases, leaving 23 bases between the germline ends. The CDR3 has 18 amino acids. This CDR3 is CATSSPAAPGTSSDTQYF. CDR3 DNA sequence: TGTGCCACCAGCAGTCCTGCCGCACCGGGAACAAGCTCAGATACGCAGTATTTT.

This clone was seen a handful of times. The V and J genes are TRBV5-6 and TRBJ2-1, with D possibly TRBD1 on 6 matching bases. V was trimmed by 0 bases and J by 1 base, leaving 11 bases between them. The V gene's germline CDR1 is SGHDT and CDR2 YYEEEE. CDR3 length equals 16 residues. The CDR3 nucleotides read TGTGCCAGCAGCTTGGATGCTAGGGGGTCCTACAATGAGCAGTTCTTC. This sequence encodes CASSLDARGSYNEQFF.

The chain carries TRBV25-1 and TRBJ1-1, with D tentatively TRBD1 (5 bases). Germline loops: CDR1 MGHDK, CDR2 SYGVNS. V lost 3 bases to trimming and J lost 4 bases, with 9 bases between them. The CDR3 has 13 amino acids. Here the CDR3 reads CASSDLGVTEAFF. The CDR3 DNA sequence: TGTGCCAGCAGTGATTTGGGGGTCACTGAAGCTTTCTTT.

This clone has more than one count but fewer than ten. The chain employs TRBV19 and TRBJ1-1, with D possibly TRBD1 on 5 matching bases. Germline V gene data show CDR1 as LNHDA and CDR2 as SQIVND (reference sequence). V gave up 7 bases and J gave up 10 bases, with 13 bases separating them. This CDR3 region has 11 residues. The CDR3 protein is CASMFPGGAFF. As DNA, the CDR3 is TGTGCCAGTATGTTTCCCGGGGGAGCTTTCTTT. The full variable domain, in which reference TRBV19 and TRBJ1-1 provide the parts outside the CDR3, is DGGITQSPKYLFRKEGQNVTLSCEQNLNHDAMYWYRQDPGQGLRLIYYSQIVNDFQKGDIAEGYSVSREKKESFPLTVTSAQKNPTAFYLCASMFPGGAFFGQGTRLTVV.

V gene TRBV11-3 combines with J gene TRBJ1-1; D not certain. The germline V and J ends were trimmed by 0 bases and 7 bases, with 9 bases remaining between them. This CDR3 comprises 13 residues. The germline V gene encodes CDR1 SGHNT and CDR2 YENEEA. CDR3 amino acids: CASSLDRNSEAFF. In DNA, the CDR3 is TGTGCCAGCAGCTTAGACAGAAATAGTGAAGCTTTCTTT. The variable domain in full, completed from reference TRBV11-3 and TRBJ1-1, reads EAGVVQSPRYKIIEKKQPVAFWCNPISGHNTLYWYLQNLGQGPELLIRYENEEAVDDSQLPKDRFSAERLKGVDSTLKIQPAELGDSAVYLCASSLDRNSEAFFGQGTRLTVV.

The J gene is TRBJ2-3, the V gene TRBV28; D ambiguous. V was clipped by 8 bases and J by 2 bases, with 14 bases between them. The CDR3 has 14 amino acids. The germline V gene has CDR1 MDHEN and CDR2 SYDVKM. The CDR3 here is CASSVGQPTDTQYF. As DNA, the CDR3 is TGTGCCAGCTCGGTTGGTCAGCCCACAGATACGCAGTATTTT.

The chain joins TRBV5-1 to TRBJ1-2, with TRBD1 matching over 12 bases. Germline CDR1 SGHRS, CDR2 YFSETQ. V lost 5 bases, J lost 6 bases, and 11 bases stayed unmatched. The CDR3 is made up of 16 amino acids. CDR3 nucleotides: TGCGCCAGCAGTCTAACCACCGGGACAGGGGGCGATGGCTACACCTTC. Translating it yields CASSLTTGTGGDGYTF. The full variable domain, its missing parts supplied by reference TRBV5-1 and TRBJ1-2, is KAGVTQTPRYLIKTRGQQVTLSCSPISGHRSVSWYQQTPGQGLQFLFEYFSETQRNKGNFPGRFSGRQFSNSRSEMNVSTLELGDSALYLCASSLTTGTGGDGYTFGSGTRLTVV.

CDR3 loop: CASGLGLDEQYF. The DNA for the CDR3 is TGTGCCAGCGGCCTTGGGTTGGACGAGCAGTACTTC. The chain links TRBV7-9 to TRBJ2-7; no definite D call. CDR3 size: 12 residues. The V and J ends lost 8 bases and 5 bases respectively, with 13 bases between them. Germline V lookup: CDR1 SEHNR, CDR2 FQNEAQ (reference sequence). The entire variable domain, with the rest obtained from reference TRBV7-9 and TRBJ2-7, is as follows: DTGVSQNPRHKITKRGQNVTFRCDPISEHNRLYWYRQTLGQGPEFLTYFQNEAQLEKSRLLSDRFSAERPKGSFSTLEIQRTEQGDSAMYLCASGLGLDEQYFGPGTRLTVT.

The J gene is TRBJ1-1, the V gene TRBV9, with no clear D. The CDR3 length is 13 residues. Germline V gene lookup returns CDR1 SGDLS and CDR2 YYNGEE. The V gene lost 3 bases and the J gene lost 2 bases, with 8 bases spanning the gap. DNA of the CDR3: TGTGCCAGCAGCGGCCCGGCAAACACTGAAGCTTTCTTT. Protein: CASSGPANTEAFF.

This sequence joins TRBV2 and TRBJ1-2; D gene ambiguous. V was shortened by 2 bases and J by 4 bases, with 11 bases between the two germline ends. CDR3 length equals 14 residues. Germline V gene sequence: CDR1 SNHLY, CDR2 FYNNEI. CDR3: CASSETEGGYGYTF. Written as DNA, the CDR3 is TGTGCCAGCAGTGAAACGGAGGGCGGCTATGGCTACACCTTC.

The CDR3 region is CSVEGWDRSNTGELFF. The CDR3 region has the DNA TGCAGCGTTGAAGGTTGGGACAGATCGAACACCGGGGAGCTGTTTTTT. The rearrangement joins TRBV29-1 to TRBJ2-2, with 7 bases that match TRBD1. Germline CDR1 and CDR2: SQVTM and ANQGSEA. V shed 1 base, J shed 0 bases, and the junction held 5 bases outside the gene matches. This CDR3 comprises 16 residues.